The entry that follows covers one TCR beta chain sequence. Its antigen is not identified. This sample was taken from a study of multiple sclerosis patients with progressive multifocal leukoencephalopathy. Time point of the sample: approximately 11 months of natalizumab therapy. The data were produced by immunoSEQ multiplex PCR, yet TCRdb's version contains in-frame clones alone and is incomplete. Altogether about 30,000 clones are present, around 89% being singletons, with the ten largest covering approximately 1.3%. Overall study results and limits: Findings may reflect JC virus infection or just general immunocompromise. Clones expanded at PML were already present before and during natalizumab.

The CDR3 spans 13 residues. V lost 0 bases and J 5 bases, leaving 8 bases between the germline ends. CDR1 is SGHNT and CDR2 is YYREEE in the germline V gene (reference sequence). The material was PBMCs, obtained from a patient treated with natalizumab. This receptor was obtained from a human donor with multiple sclerosis. The V and J genes are TRBV5-4 and TRBJ1-1; D is unclear. DNA for the CDR3: TGTGCCAGCAGCTTGGCCGAGGGTACTGAAGCTTTCTTT. The encoded protein is CASSLAEGTEAFF.